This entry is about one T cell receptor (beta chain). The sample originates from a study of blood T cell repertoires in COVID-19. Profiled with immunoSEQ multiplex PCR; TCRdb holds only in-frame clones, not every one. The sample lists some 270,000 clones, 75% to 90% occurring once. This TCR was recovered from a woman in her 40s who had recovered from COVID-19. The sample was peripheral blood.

CDR3 protein: CASSNSGNSYNEQFF. Written as DNA, the CDR3 is TGTGCCAGCAGCAATAGCGGGAACTCCTACAATGAGCAGTTCTTC. The chain employs TRBV27 and TRBJ2-1; 8 positions match TRBD2. CDR1 and CDR2 (germline): MNHEY, SMNVEV (reference sequence). This CDR3 spans 15 amino acids. V dropped 6 bases and J dropped 0; count of bases not matched to a gene: 4.